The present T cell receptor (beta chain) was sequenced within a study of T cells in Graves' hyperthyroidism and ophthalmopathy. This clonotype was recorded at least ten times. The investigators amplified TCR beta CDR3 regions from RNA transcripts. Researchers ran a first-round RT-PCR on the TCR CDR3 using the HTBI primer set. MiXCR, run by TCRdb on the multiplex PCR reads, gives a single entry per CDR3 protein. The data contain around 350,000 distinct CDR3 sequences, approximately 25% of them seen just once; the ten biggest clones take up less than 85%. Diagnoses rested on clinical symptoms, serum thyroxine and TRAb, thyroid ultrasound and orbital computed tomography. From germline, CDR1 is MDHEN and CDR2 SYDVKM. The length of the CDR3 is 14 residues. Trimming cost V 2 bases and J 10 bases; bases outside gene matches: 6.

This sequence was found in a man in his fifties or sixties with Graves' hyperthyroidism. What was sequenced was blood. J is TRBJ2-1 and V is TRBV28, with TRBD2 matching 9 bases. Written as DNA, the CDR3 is TGTGCCAGCAGTTTAATAGCGGGAGTGCGGGAGCAGTTCTTC. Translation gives CASSLIAGVREQFF.